The 25 T cell receptor beta chains below come from one sample, sequenced in a study of OX40 agonist ivuxolimab in advanced cancers. Some clones are missing from TCRdb's copy, which holds only in-frame ones; the method was immunoSEQ multiplex PCR. There are tens of thousands of clones in the sample; approximately 90% occur only once, and 35% to 40% lies in the top ten. Sequencing used CD4+ or CD8+ T cells sorted from blood, obtained in a trial of the OX40 agonist ivuxolimab. These receptors originate from an adult with an advanced solid tumor such as melanoma, head and neck, liver or kidney cancer.

J is TRBJ1-3 and V is TRBV6-5; D remains ambiguous. Trimming removed 0 bases at V and 2 bases at J, with 8 bases between. The germline V gene has CDR1 MNHEY and CDR2 SVGAGI. The CDR3 covers 15 residues. The CDR3, as DNA: TGTGCCAGCAGTTACTCGACGGGAGCTGGAAACACCATATATTTT. Its translation: CASSYSTGAGNTIYF.

The chain couples TRBV11-2 to TRBJ2-7, with TRBD2 matching 14 bases. Per germline, CDR1 SGHAT and CDR2 FQNNGV. With 5 bases clipped from V and 9 bases from J, the junction kept 6 bases outside the gene matches. The CDR3 length is 14 residues. The CDR3 nucleotides read TGTGCCAGCAGCCAGGGACTAGCGGGAGTTGGGCAGTACTTC. Translated: CASSQGLAGVGQYF.

The chain joins TRBV5-1 to TRBJ2-2; 7 nucleotides align to TRBD1. Trimming cost V 4 bases and J 4 bases; bases outside gene matches: 10. There are 16 residues in the CDR3. In germline, CDR1 is SGHRS, CDR2 YFSETQ. The CDR3 DNA sequence: TGCGCCAGCAGCCATCCAGGGGGTAGGGCCACCGGGGAGCTGTTTTTT. It specifies CASSHPGGRATGELFF.

This chain uses TRBV28 with TRBJ2-7, with D unresolved. V lost 5 bases and J 6 bases, leaving 17 bases between the germline ends. Looked up from germline, CDR1 is MDHEN and CDR2 is SYDVKM. This CDR3 has 14 amino acids. The chain's CDR3 is CASSTMIRLGEQYF. DNA for the CDR3: TGTGCCAGCAGTACTATGATCCGACTCGGCGAGCAGTACTTC.

V usage is TRBV19 and J usage is TRBJ1-1, with D perhaps TRBD1 (6 bases). The CDR3 is made up of 14 amino acids. CDR1 is LNHDA and CDR2 is SQIVND in the germline V gene (reference sequence). V lost 7 bases and J 6 bases, leaving 18 bases between the germline ends. The CDR3 nucleotides are TGTGCCAGTACCTATTCAAGGGGGTACGCTGAAGCTTTCTTT. Protein: CASTYSRGYAEAFF.

The rearrangement links TRBV29-1 to TRBJ2-7, with TRBD1 matching 8 bases. Trimming at V came to 2 bases and at J to 6 bases, leaving 3 bases not matched to a gene. This CDR3 region has 12 residues. CDR1 is SQVTM and CDR2 is ANQGSEA in the germline V gene. The CDR3 spells CSVESGGGEQYF. Written as DNA, the CDR3 is TGCAGCGTTGAATCAGGGGGCGGCGAGCAGTACTTC.

The rearrangement joins TRBV27 to TRBJ2-1; tentative D call: TRBD2 (6 bases). CDR1 and CDR2 from the germline V gene are MNHEY and SMNVEV (reference sequence). Trimming removed 6 bases from V and 9 bases from J, with 21 bases in between. The length of the CDR3 is 15 residues. CDR3 nucleotides: TGTGCCAGCAGCCAAGAACGCGGGGTACAGGTTGAGCAGTTCTTC. Translation: CASSQERGVQVEQFF.

This clone was counted a few times. The chain recombines TRBV5-6 with TRBJ2-3, with D maybe TRBD1 (6 bases). V was shortened by 3 bases and J by 2 bases, with 10 bases between the two germline ends. This CDR3 has 14 residues. Per germline, CDR1 SGHDT and CDR2 YYEEEE. CDR3 loop: CASSYRDITDTQYF. CDR3 DNA: TGTGCCAGCAGCTACAGGGACATCACAGATACGCAGTATTTT.

In this sample, this clone turned up a few times. The chain links TRBV19 to TRBJ1-1; TRBD1 might be the D (6 bases). CDR1 and CDR2 from the germline V gene are LNHDA and SQIVND (reference sequence). V was cut by 10 bases and J by 3 bases, with 12 bases left in between. The CDR3 extends over 12 amino acids. The DNA of the CDR3 is TGTGCCACCGATACAGGGTACACTGAAGCTTTCTTT. Protein product: CATDTGYTEAFF.

This rearrangement joins TRBV27 to TRBJ1-1; no clear D gene. CDR1 is MNHEY and CDR2 is SMNVEV in the germline V gene (reference sequence). This CDR3 has 13 amino acids. V dropped 2 bases and J dropped 1 base, with 5 bases sitting between them. The CDR3 DNA follows: TGTGCCAGCAGTTTAGCACAGAACACTGAAGCTTTCTTT. It specifies CASSLAQNTEAFF.

The V gene is TRBV6-1, the J gene TRBJ2-7, with a possible D match to TRBD2 (6 bases). The CDR3 extends over 15 amino acids. Germline V gives CDR1 MNHNS, CDR2 SASEGT. V was clipped by 1 base and J by 2 bases, with 12 bases between them. The CDR3 coding sequence is TGTGCCAGCAGTGAAGATCGGGGGAGCCCCTACGAGCAGTACTTC. Residues: CASSEDRGSPYEQYF.

This clone was detected only once. Other DNA variants within this sample encode the same CDR3. The gene calls are TRBV6-1 and TRBJ2-2, with D perhaps TRBD2 (5 bases). This CDR3 contains 13 residues. V gave up 3 bases and J gave up 3 bases, with 5 bases separating them. Germline V gene lookup returns CDR1 MNHNS and CDR2 SASEGT. CDR3 DNA sequence: TGTGCCAGCAGTGAGGGAGACACCGGGGAGCTGTTTTTT. It codes for CASSEGDTGELFF.

The chain combines TRBV4-1 with TRBJ2-7; either TRBD1 or TRBD2 may fit D (5 bases each). The germline V and J ends were trimmed by 3 bases and 4 bases, with 13 bases remaining between them. Germline V CDR1 and CDR2: MGHRA, YSYEKL. The CDR3 contains 14 residues. CDR3 residues: CASSHPGRAYEQYF. CDR3 coding DNA: TGCGCCAGCAGCCACCCGGGACGGGCGTACGAGCAGTACTTC.

The chain is built from TRBV6-5 and TRBJ1-2; D is unclear. Trimming removed 0 bases from V and 4 bases from J, with 12 bases in between. CDR1 is MNHEY, CDR2 SVGAGI, per germline. The CDR3 length is 15 residues. The CDR3 reads CASSYSKHRGYGYTF. DNA of the CDR3: TGTGCCAGCAGTTACTCGAAGCATCGCGGCTATGGCTACACCTTC.

This chain connects TRBV5-1 to TRBJ2-1; no definite D call. This CDR3 is 15 amino acids long. Trimming removed 6 bases from V and 0 bases from J, with 13 bases in between. Germline-derived CDR1 and CDR2 are SGHRS and YFSETQ. DNA for the CDR3: TGCGCCAGCAACTCCGCGGTGGGCTCCTACAATGAGCAGTTCTTC. This codes for CASNSAVGSYNEQFF.

The gene calls are TRBV19 and TRBJ2-2; D remains unclear. CDR1 is LNHDA and CDR2 is SQIVND in the germline V gene (reference sequence). This CDR3 has 14 amino acids. Trimming took 5 bases from V and 5 from J, leaving 12 bases between them. The CDR3 nucleotides are TGTGCCAGTAGTCCTCCCCGTGAGACCGGGGAGCTGTTTTTT. This codes for CASSPPRETGELFF.

The genes are TRBV4-2 and TRBJ1-3; D remains unclear. This CDR3 region has 15 residues. The V and J ends lost 4 bases and 0 bases respectively, with 10 bases between them. Germline values: CDR1 LGHNA, CDR2 YNFKEQ. The CDR3 reads CASSPQVYSGNTIYF. The CDR3 DNA follows: TGTGCCAGCAGCCCTCAGGTTTACTCTGGAAACACCATATATTTT.

CDR3 in amino acids: CASSLNGNPLADTQYF. The CDR3 DNA is TGTGCCAGCAGCTTAAATGGGAACCCCTTAGCAGATACGCAGTATTTT. The V and J genes are TRBV11-2 and TRBJ2-3, with no clear D. Trimming removed 2 bases at V and 4 bases at J, with 16 bases between. CDR3 size: 16 residues. Germline values: CDR1 SGHAT, CDR2 FQNNGV.

The chain links TRBV5-1 to TRBJ2-1; tentatively, D is TRBD1 (6 bases). This CDR3 is 15 amino acids long. From germline, CDR1 is SGHRS and CDR2 YFSETQ. The V end lost 2 bases, the J end lost 7 bases, and 16 bases lay between the germline ends. The CDR3 DNA sequence: TGCGCCAGCAGCTTAACCGACAGGTGGTCGAATGAGCAGTTCTTC. Amino acids: CASSLTDRWSNEQFF.

This clone has a single count. The chain recombines TRBV25-1 with TRBJ2-3; the D gene could be TRBD1 or TRBD2 (5 bases each). In germline, CDR1 is MGHDK, CDR2 SYGVNS. CDR3 length equals 16 residues. Trimming stripped 1 base from V and 0 bases from J, with 11 bases between. Written as DNA, the CDR3 is TGTGCCAGCAGTGAATTTCTTGGGGGAAGCACAGATACGCAGTATTTT. Its protein product is CASSEFLGGSTDTQYF.

V gene TRBV28 combines with J gene TRBJ2-1; tentative D call: TRBD2 (6 bases). CDR1 MDHEN and CDR2 SYDVKM come from the germline V gene. The CDR3 extends over 14 amino acids. V gave up 10 bases and J gave up 6 bases, with 19 bases separating them. DNA of the CDR3: TGTGCCACCGGCGGGGACGGTGGGGCCAATGAGCAGTTCTTC. This translates into CATGGDGGANEQFF.

The gene calls are TRBV6-5 and TRBJ2-7; TRBD1 aligns across 7 bases. Trimming at V came to 0 bases and at J to 4 bases, leaving 6 bases not matched to a gene. CDR3 size: 15 residues. Germline V lookup: CDR1 MNHEY, CDR2 SVGAGI. As DNA, the CDR3 is TGTGCCAGCAGTTACTCGACAGGGACAGTTTACGAGCAGTACTTC. It encodes CASSYSTGTVYEQYF.

J is TRBJ2-7 and V is TRBV7-6, with 8 bases matching TRBD1. V lost 5 bases and J lost 0; bases outside the gene matches: 6. From germline, CDR1 is SGHVS and CDR2 FNYEAQ. The CDR3 is 15 amino acids. The CDR3 bases are TGTGCCAGCAGCCCTACAGGGGGGTACTCCTACGAGCAGTACTTC. Residues: CASSPTGGYSYEQYF.

V usage is TRBV30 and J usage is TRBJ1-1, with D perhaps TRBD1 (5 bases). Trimming left V 2 bases short and J 0 bases short, with 13 bases between. Germline V CDR1 and CDR2: GTSNPN, SVGIG (reference sequence). The CDR3 sequence is 15 residues long. The CDR3 nucleotides are TGTGCCTGGAGTCCGATGGGACGGTTGAACACTGAAGCTTTCTTT. It specifies CAWSPMGRLNTEAFF. Supplemented by reference TRBV30 and TRBJ1-1, the full variable domain reads SQTIHQWPATLVQPVGSPLSLECTVEGTSNPNLYWYRQAAGRGLQLLFYSVGIGQISSEVPQNLSASRPQDRQFILSSKKLLLSDSGFYLCAWSPMGRLNTEAFFGQGTRLTVV.

This clone was counted once. The chain links TRBV19 to TRBJ2-3, with TRBD2 identical over 9 bases. Trimming removed 5 bases from V and 0 bases from J; junction bases left unmatched: 3. Germline assignment: CDR1 LNHDA and CDR2 SQIVND (reference sequence). The CDR3 is made up of 15 amino acids. The CDR3 spells CASSSGLASTDTQYF. The CDR3, as DNA: TGTGCCAGTAGTTCCGGACTAGCGAGCACAGATACGCAGTATTTT.